The 4 T cell receptor beta chains below all came from one sample that was sequenced in a study of T cell responses to AZD1222 COVID-19 vaccine. The data were produced by immunoSEQ multiplex PCR, yet TCRdb's version contains in-frame clones alone and is incomplete. The data contain tens of thousands of clones, around 84% of them singletons. The sequences come from peripheral blood, collected on day 0 of AZD1222 vaccination. The receptors come from an adult in good health.

The V and J genes are TRBV5-1 and TRBJ2-3; maybe TRBD1 (5 bases). V dropped 0 bases and J dropped 2 bases, with 10 bases sitting between them. Looked up from germline, CDR1 is SGHRS and CDR2 is YFSETQ. CDR3 length: 15 amino acids. CDR3: CASSLGQPNTDTQYF. The DNA for the CDR3 is TGCGCCAGCAGCTTGGGACAGCCAAACACAGATACGCAGTATTTT.

This clone came up a few times. CDR3 in DNA: TGTGCCTGGCGGAATCCCGGGACAGGAATTAGAGCTTTCTTT. This sequence encodes CAWRNPGTGIRAFF. The gene calls are TRBV30 and TRBJ1-1; 8 bases match TRBD1. Germline V lookup: CDR1 GTSNPN, CDR2 SVGIG (reference sequence). V gave up 5 bases and J gave up 10 bases; unmatched junction bases: 15. The CDR3 spans 14 residues.

The chain recombines TRBV19 with TRBJ2-3; D uncertain. CDR1 and CDR2 from the germline V gene are LNHDA and SQIVND (reference sequence). The CDR3 has 12 residues. V gave up 9 bases and J gave up 0 bases, with 7 bases separating them. The CDR3 loop reads CASAISTDTQYF. In DNA, the CDR3 is TGTGCCAGCGCTATTAGCACAGATACGCAGTATTTT.

The chain links TRBV25-1 to TRBJ2-5; 12 positions match TRBD1. Per the germline V gene, CDR1 is MGHDK and CDR2 is SYGVNS. The CDR3 sequence is 15 residues long. V dropped 2 bases and J dropped 5; count of bases not matched to a gene: 3. For the CDR3, the DNA is TGTGCCAGCAGTGAAGGGACAGGGGGCTGGGAGACCCAGTACTTC. Amino acids: CASSEGTGGWETQYF.